This entry concerns a single TCR beta chain. Its antigen remains unidentified. PCR employed 60 Vbeta and 13 Jbeta primers. Libraries were prepared by immunoSEQ multiplex PCR; TCRdb keeps only in-frame clonotypes and omits some of them. The sample consists of some 98,000 clones, around 80% of them appearing once. This sample was included in a study of cytomegalovirus exposure and HLA in healthy donors. Points from the study as a whole: Presence/absence results assume similar sequencing depth per donor, which may not hold.

In germline, CDR1 is MNHEY, CDR2 SVGAGI. This CDR3 has 16 amino acids. V lost 2 bases and J 0 bases, leaving 11 bases between the germline ends. This TCR was sampled from a man aged 40-50 years in good health and CMV-seronegative. Material: PBMCs. V is TRBV6-5 and J is TRBJ1-3, with D perhaps TRBD1 (6 bases). CDR3 amino acids: CASSYTRTVSGNTIYF. As DNA, the CDR3 is TGTGCCAGCAGTTACACCCGGACAGTCTCTGGAAACACCATATATTTT.